This T cell receptor (beta chain) originates from a study of blood T cells in healthy people across ages (dated by TCRdb to between 2015 and 2016). Looking at the study overall: Template switching captured roughly one uniquely barcoded TCR beta cDNA molecule per two T cells in model experiments. Two additional independent replicas of 1 million unique cDNA reads from the same blood draw were analyzed for two donors (one aged 18 to 30 and one aged 80 or older). To avoid experimental bias, donors of different ages were distributed randomly across sequencing lanes. Donors were grouped into four age groups: young (average approximately 16 years), middle-aged (39), aged (roughly 62) and long-lived (around 80). Age-related changes in TCR beta repertoire diversity were measured in the study by deep sequencing normalized with unique cDNA molecular identifiers.

Points the paper makes about the study in general: There was a strong correlation between observed TCR beta diversity and the percentage of naive T cells measured by flow cytometry. As age increased, observed TCR beta diversity per million T cells dropped in a roughly linear way, and a significant reduction was already evident by age about 40. Compared with the aged group, the long-lived group had more naive CD4+ T cells, fewer expanded clones and increased TCR diversity, a pattern suggesting age selection. Because donor CMV infection status was unknown, age-related changes in expanded clonotypes were potentially confounded. Since profiling was done on bulk unsorted PBMCs, naive and antigen-experienced compartments could not be conclusively compared. Estimates of total diversity from one million sequenced T cells were regarded as lower bounds and underestimates.

The library was made by 5' RACE. Sequenced on an Illumina HiSeq 2500. A second PCR of about 7 to 12 cycles was run with a J-beta primer mix and a sample-barcoded 5' primer. A unique molecular identifier was introduced onto each TCR beta cDNA molecule by a template-switch 5' adaptor carrying 12 random nucleotides. At least 2.5 million CDR3-containing paired-end reads were obtained from each sample. First-strand cDNA synthesis was performed from all RNA using the Mint cDNA synthesis kit, with priming by a TRBC-specific oligonucleotide. Following uracil-DNA glycosylase treatment, all cDNA underwent a first 18-cycle PCR with the universal primers M1SS and BC2_uni_R. For the original study's pipeline: Each sample was normalized by randomly selecting 1 million high-quality reads, each carrying a distinct molecular identifier. Instead of being binned into consensus sequences, reads with shared molecular identifiers were discarded. MiTCR, set to a Q25 quality threshold and the strictest error-elimination algorithm, was used for CDR3 identification, clonotype clustering and error correction. A nonparametric unseen species model using Euler transformation provided a lower-bound estimate of total TCR beta diversity. The public reads were quality trimmed at Q25 with fastp and then assembled into clones with MiXCR by TCRdb, keeping productive beta chains. Every CDR3 protein is listed once, alongside the most common genes and DNA of its rows. In this record, the V and J calls reflect TCRdb's handling and not the investigators' own analysis. In all, the sample holds about 800,000 distinct CDR3 sequences, and 46% of those were seen once. Together, the top ten hold around a sixth of the sample.

This clonotype showed up just a few times. What antigen it recognizes has not been identified. Base quality data are lacking; no much larger clone is found one base away. Deletion took 3 bases off V and 0 bases off J, with a span of 8 bases between the germline ends. The CDR3 starts with the cysteine, ends with the phenylalanine, and has 14 residues. CDR3 DNA is the only sequence kept; it has 42 bases, read in frame from the first base. Sequences SGHTA (CDR1) and FQGTGA (CDR2) are obtained from the germline V gene. The roughly 39 donors, aged about 6 to 95 years, were systemically healthy Caucasian individuals from Russia. About 9.8 milliliters of peripheral blood were drawn from each donor into EDTA-treated Vacutainer tubes. Ficoll-Paque density-gradient centrifugation was used to isolate PBMCs, with at least 6.5 million per sample. Total RNA was extracted from PBMCs with Trizol reagent, with at least 5.5 micrograms obtained per sample. For every donor, flow cytometry on a PBMC aliquot measured the percentage of naive CD45RAhigh/CD27high T cells.

The chain is assembled from TRBV7-3 and TRBJ1-1; the best D guess is TRBD1, with 5 bases matching. The sample comprised blood. This receptor was taken from a man older than 75 in good health. The DNA sequence reads TGTGCCAGCAGCTTGGGACCGATGAACACTGAAGCTTTCTTT. This yields the protein CASSLGPMNTEAFF.